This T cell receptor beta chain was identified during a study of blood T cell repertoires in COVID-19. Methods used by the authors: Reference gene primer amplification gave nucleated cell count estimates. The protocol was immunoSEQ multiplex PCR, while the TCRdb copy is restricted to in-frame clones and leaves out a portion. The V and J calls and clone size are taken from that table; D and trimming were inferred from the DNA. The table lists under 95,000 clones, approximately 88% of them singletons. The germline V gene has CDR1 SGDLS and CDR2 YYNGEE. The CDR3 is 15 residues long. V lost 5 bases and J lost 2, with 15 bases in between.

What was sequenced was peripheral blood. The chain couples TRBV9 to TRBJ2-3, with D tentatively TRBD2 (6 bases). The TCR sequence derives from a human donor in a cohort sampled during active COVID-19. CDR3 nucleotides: TGTGCCAGCAGTGCCACGGGGCGGGACACAGATACGCAGTATTTT. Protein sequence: CASSATGRDTDTQYF.